Listed below are T cell receptor beta chains from one sample, sequenced in a study of cytotoxic CD8 clonotypes in ibrutinib-treated CLL. Clones were read by immunoSEQ multiplex PCR, and TCRdb kept only the in-frame ones, dropping some. Of under 150,000 clones listed, under 95% are singletons. The sample consisted of PBMCs, taken after 12 months of ibrutinib treatment. All receptors come from a human donor with chronic lymphocytic leukemia. Each CDR3 is given with its conserved first and last residue. A D gene is named only where the DNA matches it firmly. Size tells how often a clone was seen (once, few, many) or the class of an expanded clone, and some rows leave it out.

J gene: TRBJ1-5; D gene: .; V gene: TRBV9; clone size: .; CDR3 DNA: TGTGCCAGCAGCGTAGATCCAAATCAGCCCCAGCATTTT; CDR3 protein: CASSVDPNQPQHF
J gene: TRBJ2-1; D gene: .; V gene: TRBV7-9; clone size: .; CDR3 DNA: TGTGCCAGCAGCCCCCTTTCGAGAGCGCAGTTCTTC; CDR3 protein: CASSPLSRAQFF
J gene: TRBJ2-2; D gene: TRBD2; V gene: TRBV6-4; clone size: .; CDR3 DNA: TGTGCCAGCAGTGACTCGACTAGCGGGAGGTGGAACACCGGGGAGCTGTTTTTT; CDR3 protein: CASSDSTSGRWNTGELFF
J gene: TRBJ2-5; D gene: .; V gene: TRBV4-2; clone size: .; CDR3 DNA: TGTGCCAGCAGCCAATTGGGGGCCGGGGAGACCCAGTACTTC; CDR3 protein: CASSQLGAGETQYF
J gene: TRBJ2-1; D gene: .; V gene: TRBV28; clone size: .; CDR3 DNA: TGTGCCAGCAGCGAGATGGGCCATGAGCAGTTCTTC; CDR3 protein: CASSEMGHEQFF
J gene: TRBJ2-3; D gene: .; V gene: TRBV11-2; clone size: .; CDR3 DNA: TGTGCCAGCAGCCCCTCGCCGGACGCCAGAGATACGCAGTATTTT; CDR3 protein: CASSPSPDARDTQYF
J gene: TRBJ2-7; D gene: TRBD2; V gene: TRBV10-2; clone size: .; CDR3 DNA: TGCGCCAGCACCTGGGACTACGTTAGCTCCGAGCAGTACTTC; CDR3 protein: CASTWDYVSSEQYF
J gene: TRBJ1-1; D gene: .; V gene: TRBV18; clone size: .; CDR3 DNA: TGTGCCAGCTCACGGCTAGGGACCCCTGAAGCTTTCTTT; CDR3 protein: CASSRLGTPEAFF
J gene: TRBJ1-5; D gene: TRBD1; V gene: TRBV15; clone size: once; CDR3 DNA: TGTGCCACCAGCAGAGATCTCGGACAGGGCGATCAGCCCCAGCATTTT; CDR3 protein: CATSRDLGQGDQPQHF
J gene: TRBJ1-3; D gene: TRBD1; V gene: TRBV7-9; clone size: .; CDR3 DNA: TGTGCCAGCAGCTTAGGCAGGGGGCCTGGAAACACCATATATTTT; CDR3 protein: CASSLGRGPGNTIYF
J gene: TRBJ2-1; D gene: TRBD2; V gene: TRBV19; clone size: .; CDR3 DNA: TGTGCCAGTAGTATACTAGGCGGGAGCGACAATGAGCAGTTCTTC; CDR3 protein: CASSILGGSDNEQFF
J gene: TRBJ2-3; D gene: TRBD2; V gene: TRBV29-1; clone size: once; CDR3 DNA: TGCAGCGTTGAAGGGGGACTAGCGGGAGGCTCCGATTTT; CDR3 protein: CSVEGGLAGGSDF
J gene: TRBJ2-1; D gene: .; V gene: TRBV27; clone size: .; CDR3 DNA: TGTGCCAGCTCAGTTTATAATACGGGGGATGAGCAGTTCTTC; CDR3 protein: CASSVYNTGDEQFF
J gene: TRBJ1-1; D gene: .; V gene: TRBV18; clone size: .; CDR3 DNA: TGTGCCAGCTCACCACAGGACAACATTGGGAACACTGAAGCTTTCTTT; CDR3 protein: CASSPQDNIGNTEAFF
J gene: TRBJ2-7; D gene: .; V gene: TRBV19; clone size: .; CDR3 DNA: TGTGCCAGTAGTACTACCGGGACCGTAGAGCAGTACTTC; CDR3 protein: CASSTTGTVEQYF
J gene: TRBJ2-5; D gene: .; V gene: TRBV6-5; clone size: once; CDR3 DNA: TGTGCCAGCAGTTACCCGGGGCAAGAGACCCAGTACTTC; CDR3 protein: CASSYPGQETQYF
J gene: TRBJ2-1; D gene: TRBD1; V gene: TRBV5-1; clone size: .; CDR3 DNA: TGCGCCAGCAGCTTGCGCCCTGGACAGGGGTTTTTTCGCGGAGGGGATGAGCAGTTCTTC; CDR3 protein: CASSLRPGQGFFRGGDEQFF
J gene: TRBJ2-1; D gene: .; V gene: TRBV29-1; clone size: .; CDR3 DNA: TGCAGCGTTGGCGGATACAATGAGCAGTTCTTC; CDR3 protein: CSVGGYNEQFF
J gene: TRBJ2-7; D gene: .; V gene: TRBV6-5; clone size: .; CDR3 DNA: TGTGCCAGCAGTTGGGAGGTCTCCTACGAGCAGTACTTC; CDR3 protein: CASSWEVSYEQYF
J gene: TRBJ2-7; D gene: .; V gene: TRBV5-8; clone size: .; CDR3 DNA: TGTGCCAGCAGCTGGTGGGGGGTAGGGGACGAGCAGTACTTC; CDR3 protein: CASSWWGVGDEQYF
J gene: TRBJ2-1; D gene: TRBD1; V gene: TRBV28; clone size: .; CDR3 DNA: TGTGCCAGCACCCTAAGTAACCAGGGGGTAAAGAAGTACAATGAGCAGTTCTTC; CDR3 protein: CASTLSNQGVKKYNEQFF
J gene: TRBJ2-7; D gene: TRBD1; V gene: TRBV25-1; clone size: .; CDR3 DNA: TGTGCCAGCAGTTATCTAGGGACAGGGGGAGTCGGCGAGCAGTACTTC; CDR3 protein: CASSYLGTGGVGEQYF
J gene: TRBJ2-4; D gene: TRBD1; V gene: TRBV2; clone size: .; CDR3 DNA: TGTGCCAGCAGTGCGACAGGGGAAGCCAAAAACATTCAGTACTTC; CDR3 protein: CASSATGEAKNIQYF
J gene: TRBJ2-7; D gene: TRBD2; V gene: TRBV29-1; clone size: .; CDR3 DNA: TGCAGCGTTGAACTAGCGGGAGCATACGAGCAGTACTTC; CDR3 protein: CSVELAGAYEQYF
J gene: TRBJ1-5; D gene: .; V gene: TRBV6-6; clone size: .; CDR3 DNA: TGTGCCAGCAGTTTCATACGGCAGCCCCAGCATTTT; CDR3 protein: CASSFIRQPQHF
J gene: TRBJ1-1; D gene: .; V gene: TRBV6-1; clone size: .; CDR3 DNA: TGTGCCAGCAGTGAATTAGGGTTCCAGAACACTGAAGCTTTCTTT; CDR3 protein: CASSELGFQNTEAFF
J gene: TRBJ2-7; D gene: .; V gene: TRBV28; clone size: .; CDR3 DNA: TGTGCCAGCAGTTTTGTCGGGGTTTCTGAGGAGCAGTACTTC; CDR3 protein: CASSFVGVSEEQYF
J gene: TRBJ1-2; D gene: .; V gene: TRBV9; clone size: .; CDR3 DNA: TGTGCCAGCAGCGTAGCGGCGCAGAACTATGGCTACACCTTC; CDR3 protein: CASSVAAQNYGYTF
J gene: TRBJ1-2; D gene: .; V gene: TRBV2; clone size: .; CDR3 DNA: TGTGCCAGCAGCGCAGGGTATGGCTACACCTTC; CDR3 protein: CASSAGYGYTF
J gene: TRBJ2-7; D gene: .; V gene: TRBV11-3; clone size: .; CDR3 DNA: TGTGCCAGCAGCTACGCAGTCTCCTACGAGCAGTACTTC; CDR3 protein: CASSYAVSYEQYF
J gene: TRBJ2-7; D gene: .; V gene: TRBV28; clone size: .; CDR3 DNA: TGTGCCAGCAGTCTCCCCGGGGTTTACGAGCAGTACTTC; CDR3 protein: CASSLPGVYEQYF
J gene: TRBJ2-7; D gene: .; V gene: TRBV5-1; clone size: .; CDR3 DNA: TGCGCCAGCAGCCCTAGGGGAAACGAGCAGTACTTC; CDR3 protein: CASSPRGNEQYF
J gene: TRBJ2-5; D gene: .; V gene: TRBV7-3; clone size: .; CDR3 DNA: TGTGCCAGCAGCCCGGCCAGGTCAGAGACCCAGTACTTC; CDR3 protein: CASSPARSETQYF
J gene: TRBJ2-1; D gene: TRBD2; V gene: TRBV2; clone size: .; CDR3 DNA: TGTGCCAGCAGTCGGACTAGCGGGAGGGATTACAATGAGCAGTTCTTC; CDR3 protein: CASSRTSGRDYNEQFF
J gene: TRBJ2-3; D gene: .; V gene: TRBV13; clone size: few; CDR3 DNA: TGTGCCAGCAGCTTAGGCAGGAAACGCACAGATACGCAGTATTTT; CDR3 protein: CASSLGRKRTDTQYF
J gene: TRBJ2-3; D gene: .; V gene: TRBV27; clone size: once; CDR3 DNA: TGTGCCAGCGCCACACGGGCCCGTCTCCCAGATACGCAGTATTTT; CDR3 protein: CASATRARLPDTQYF
J gene: TRBJ2-7; D gene: .; V gene: TRBV11-3; clone size: .; CDR3 DNA: TGTGCCAGCAGCAGGGGCGGCTACGAGCAGTACTTC; CDR3 protein: CASSRGGYEQYF
J gene: TRBJ1-4; D gene: .; V gene: TRBV29-1; clone size: .; CDR3 DNA: TGCAGCGCCGTGGGGGCCGGGGATGAAAAACTGTTTTTT; CDR3 protein: CSAVGAGDEKLFF
J gene: TRBJ2-7; D gene: .; V gene: TRBV4-1; clone size: .; CDR3 DNA: TGCGCCAGCAGCCAAGAGACCGGCTTCGAGCAGTACTTC; CDR3 protein: CASSQETGFEQYF
J gene: TRBJ2-7; D gene: .; V gene: TRBV4-2; clone size: .; CDR3 DNA: TGTGCCAGCAGCCAATTTCTTCCTACGGGGCAGTACTTC; CDR3 protein: CASSQFLPTGQYF
J gene: TRBJ2-3; D gene: TRBD2; V gene: TRBV9; clone size: .; CDR3 DNA: TGTGCCAGCAGCGTAGTCGGTAGCGGGAGGGCCGCAGATACGCAGTATTTT; CDR3 protein: CASSVVGSGRAADTQYF
J gene: TRBJ2-7; D gene: .; V gene: TRBV30; clone size: .; CDR3 DNA: TGTGCCTGGAGCGGAAGGTTAGGGGAGCAGTACTTC; CDR3 protein: CAWSGRLGEQYF
J gene: TRBJ2-7; D gene: TRBD1; V gene: TRBV5-1; clone size: .; CDR3 DNA: TGCGCCAGCAGCCCTGGGACAGGGTCCGAGCAGTACTTC; CDR3 protein: CASSPGTGSEQYF
J gene: TRBJ1-1; D gene: .; V gene: TRBV28; clone size: once; CDR3 DNA: TGTGCCAGCAGTTTAAGGGCTGAAGCTTTCTTT; CDR3 protein: CASSLRAEAFF
J gene: TRBJ1-2; D gene: .; V gene: TRBV20-1; clone size: once; CDR3 DNA: TGCAGTGCGGCCGATTGGGATGGCTACACCTTC; CDR3 protein: CSAADWDGYTF
J gene: TRBJ1-2; D gene: TRBD1; V gene: TRBV19; clone size: .; CDR3 DNA: TGTGCCAGTAGTCTCACCTGGACAGGGGAGATAACAGGCTACACCTTC; CDR3 protein: CASSLTWTGEITGYTF
J gene: TRBJ2-5; D gene: TRBD2; V gene: TRBV6-6; clone size: .; CDR3 DNA: TGTGCCAGCACTCCGGGACTAGCCGAGACCCAGTACTTC; CDR3 protein: CASTPGLAETQYF